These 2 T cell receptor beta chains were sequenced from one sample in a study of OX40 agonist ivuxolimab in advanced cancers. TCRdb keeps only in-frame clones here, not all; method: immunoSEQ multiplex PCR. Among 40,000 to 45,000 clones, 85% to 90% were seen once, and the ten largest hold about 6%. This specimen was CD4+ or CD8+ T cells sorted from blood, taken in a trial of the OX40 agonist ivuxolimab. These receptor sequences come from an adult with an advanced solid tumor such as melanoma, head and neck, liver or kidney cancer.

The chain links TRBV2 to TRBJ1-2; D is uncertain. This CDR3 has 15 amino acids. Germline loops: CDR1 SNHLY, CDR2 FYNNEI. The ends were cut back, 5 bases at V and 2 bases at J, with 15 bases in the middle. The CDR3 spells CASSPMAERNYGYTF. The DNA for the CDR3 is TGTGCCAGCAGTCCTATGGCTGAAAGAAACTATGGCTACACCTTC.

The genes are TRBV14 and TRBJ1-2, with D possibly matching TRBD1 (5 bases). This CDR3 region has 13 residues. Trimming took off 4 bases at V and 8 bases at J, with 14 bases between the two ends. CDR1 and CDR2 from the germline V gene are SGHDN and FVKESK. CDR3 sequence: CASSLLREGGYTF. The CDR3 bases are TGTGCCAGCAGCCTCCTTAGGGAGGGGGGCTACACCTTC.